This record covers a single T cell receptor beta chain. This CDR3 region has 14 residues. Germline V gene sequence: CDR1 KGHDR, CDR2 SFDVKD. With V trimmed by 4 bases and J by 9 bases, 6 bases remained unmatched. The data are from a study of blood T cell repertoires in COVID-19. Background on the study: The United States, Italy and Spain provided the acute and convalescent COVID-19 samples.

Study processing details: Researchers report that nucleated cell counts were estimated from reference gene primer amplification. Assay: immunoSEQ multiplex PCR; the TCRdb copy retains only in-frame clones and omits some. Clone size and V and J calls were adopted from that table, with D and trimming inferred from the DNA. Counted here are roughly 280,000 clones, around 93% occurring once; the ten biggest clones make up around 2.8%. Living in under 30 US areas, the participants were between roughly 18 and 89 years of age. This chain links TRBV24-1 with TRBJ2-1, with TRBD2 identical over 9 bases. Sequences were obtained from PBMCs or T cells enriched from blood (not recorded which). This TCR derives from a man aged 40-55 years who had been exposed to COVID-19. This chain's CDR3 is CATSEPSGESEQFF. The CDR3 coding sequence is TGTGCCACCAGTGAGCCTAGCGGGGAAAGTGAGCAGTTCTTC.